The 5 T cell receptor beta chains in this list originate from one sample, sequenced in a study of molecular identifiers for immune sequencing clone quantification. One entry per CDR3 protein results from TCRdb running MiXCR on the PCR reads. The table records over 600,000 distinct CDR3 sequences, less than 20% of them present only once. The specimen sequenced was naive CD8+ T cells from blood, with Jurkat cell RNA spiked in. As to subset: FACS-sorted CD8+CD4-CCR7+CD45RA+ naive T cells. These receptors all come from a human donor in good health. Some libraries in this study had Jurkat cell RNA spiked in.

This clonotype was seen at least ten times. CDR3 DNA: TGCGCCAGCAGCCAAGTAGGAGGTGGGGTCGATCAGCCCCAGCATTTT. Amino acid sequence: CASSQVGGGVDQPQHF. The rearrangement uses TRBV4-1 and TRBJ1-5; D unclear. This CDR3 contains 16 residues. Germline assignment: CDR1 MGHRA and CDR2 YSYEKL. Between the trimmed V and J ends, which lost 1 base and 5 bases, there was a span of 15 bases.

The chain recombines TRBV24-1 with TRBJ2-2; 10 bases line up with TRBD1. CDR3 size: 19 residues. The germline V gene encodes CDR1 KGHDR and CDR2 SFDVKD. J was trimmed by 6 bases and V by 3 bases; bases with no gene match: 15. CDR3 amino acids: CATSDTYRDRGPRPGELFF. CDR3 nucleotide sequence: TGTGCCACCAGTGATACGTACCGGGACAGGGGACCTCGACCCGGGGAGCTGTTTTTT.

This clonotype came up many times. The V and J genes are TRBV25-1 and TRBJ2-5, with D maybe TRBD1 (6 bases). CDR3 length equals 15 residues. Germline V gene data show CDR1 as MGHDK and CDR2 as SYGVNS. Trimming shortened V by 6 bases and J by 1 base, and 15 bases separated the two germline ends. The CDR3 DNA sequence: TGTGCCAGCAGGCCCACAGGGATGCCCCAAGAGACCCAGTACTTC. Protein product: CASRPTGMPQETQYF.

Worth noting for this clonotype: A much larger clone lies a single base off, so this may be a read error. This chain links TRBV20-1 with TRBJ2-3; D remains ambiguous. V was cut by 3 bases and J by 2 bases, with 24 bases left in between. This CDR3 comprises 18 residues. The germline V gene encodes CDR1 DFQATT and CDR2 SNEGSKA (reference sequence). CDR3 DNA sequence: TGCAGTGCTAGTGGTATCAAGGCAGCCCCTCTTTCCACAGATACGCAGTATTTT. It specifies CSASGIKAAPLSTDTQYF.

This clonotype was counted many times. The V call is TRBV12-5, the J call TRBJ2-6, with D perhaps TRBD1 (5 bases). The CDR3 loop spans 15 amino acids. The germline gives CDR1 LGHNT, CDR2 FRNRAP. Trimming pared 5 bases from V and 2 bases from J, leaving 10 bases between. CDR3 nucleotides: TGTGCTAGTGGTCTAGGGGTCCCTGGGGCCAACGTCCTGACTTTC. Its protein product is CASGLGVPGANVLTF.